A single sample gave rise to the 3 T cell receptor beta chains below, sequenced in a study of CD8 T cells in ankylosing spondylitis. Study results and limitations: Typical of ankylosing spondylitis blood, it appeared, was a TCR beta motif of under 10 highly homologous variants.

Via MiXCR, TCRdb re-called the 5' RACE reads, giving one row per CDR3 protein. This table has roughly 670,000 distinct CDR3 sequences, around 19% appearing once. No antigen has been identified for these receptors. The sequenced sample consisted of blood, either unsorted or a sorted T cell fraction (not recorded which). The source of these receptors is a male donor with ankylosing spondylitis.

V is TRBV10-3 and J is TRBJ1-5; maybe TRBD1 (6 bases). This CDR3 region has 14 residues. The V gene's germline CDR1 is ENHRY and CDR2 SYGVKD. The V end was cut by 8 bases, the J end by 5 bases, with 16 bases between. The CDR3 protein is CAISADTGYQPQHF. The CDR3 DNA follows: TGTGCCATCTCCGCCGATACAGGGTATCAGCCCCAGCATTTT.

The chain couples TRBV12-3 or TRBV12-4 to TRBJ1-1, with D possibly matching TRBD1 (6 bases). The CDR3 consists of 14 residues. Between the trimmed V and J ends, which lost 8 bases and 8 bases, there was a span of 21 bases. CDR3 nucleotide sequence: TGTGCCAGCGGGGAGGGGGGGCACCTTGCGGAAGCTTTCTTT. The encoded protein is CASGEGGHLAEAFF.

This chain uses TRBV14 with TRBJ2-1, with D unresolved. The CDR3 has 15 residues. The germline V and J ends were trimmed by 1 base and 0 bases, with 7 bases remaining between them. The germline gives CDR1 SGHDN, CDR2 FVKESK. CDR3 DNA sequence: TGTGCCAGCAGCCAAGGTTATAGCTCCTACAATGAGCAGTTCTTC. Its translation is CASSQGYSSYNEQFF.